Shown below are 3 T cell receptor beta chains from a single sample sequenced in a study of breast tumors, draining lymph nodes, adjacent tissues. Axillary draining lymph nodes of breast cancer patients supplied the node samples. MiXCR, applied by TCRdb to the multiplex PCR reads, yields one record per CDR3 protein. The sample holds roughly 220,000 distinct CDR3 sequences, less than 35% seen once. The sequencing sample was made of axillary lymph node tissue. Receptors were obtained from a female donor with breast cancer. Some clones in this sample may be carry-over from other donors' samples.

This clonotype was seen repeatedly, ten times or more. V is TRBV7-9 and J is TRBJ1-4, with a tentative D call TRBD1 (6 bases). The CDR3 spans 14 residues. V lost 6 bases, J lost 4 bases, and 12 bases lay in between. Germline CDR1 is SEHNR and CDR2 is FQNEAQ (reference sequence). CDR3 residues: CASSRQVHNEKLFF. The CDR3 nucleotides are TGTGCCAGCAGTCGACAGGTCCATAATGAAAAACTGTTTTTT.

Comment on this clonotype: No conserved phenylalanine or tryptophan ends this CDR3, so it is likely a read error. The chain couples TRBV7-2 to TRBJ2-6; D not certain. V was shortened by 2 bases and J by 2 bases, with 4 bases between the two germline ends. This CDR3 spans 14 amino acids. The germline gives CDR1 SGHTA, CDR2 FQGNSA. As DNA, the CDR3 is TGTGCCAGCAGCTTATACCCTGGGGCCAACGTCCTGACTCTC. Its translation is CASSLYPGANVLTL.

The chain couples TRBV11-3 to TRBJ2-1, with 15 bases lining up with TRBD2. CDR1 SGHNT and CDR2 YENEEA come from the germline V gene. This CDR3 region has 18 residues. Trimming at V came to 5 bases and at J to 2 bases, leaving 7 bases not matched to a gene. CDR3 sequence reads: CASSLGTSGRPPYNEQFF. The CDR3 region has the DNA TGTGCCAGCAGCCTTGGGACTAGCGGGAGGCCCCCCTACAATGAGCAGTTCTTC.